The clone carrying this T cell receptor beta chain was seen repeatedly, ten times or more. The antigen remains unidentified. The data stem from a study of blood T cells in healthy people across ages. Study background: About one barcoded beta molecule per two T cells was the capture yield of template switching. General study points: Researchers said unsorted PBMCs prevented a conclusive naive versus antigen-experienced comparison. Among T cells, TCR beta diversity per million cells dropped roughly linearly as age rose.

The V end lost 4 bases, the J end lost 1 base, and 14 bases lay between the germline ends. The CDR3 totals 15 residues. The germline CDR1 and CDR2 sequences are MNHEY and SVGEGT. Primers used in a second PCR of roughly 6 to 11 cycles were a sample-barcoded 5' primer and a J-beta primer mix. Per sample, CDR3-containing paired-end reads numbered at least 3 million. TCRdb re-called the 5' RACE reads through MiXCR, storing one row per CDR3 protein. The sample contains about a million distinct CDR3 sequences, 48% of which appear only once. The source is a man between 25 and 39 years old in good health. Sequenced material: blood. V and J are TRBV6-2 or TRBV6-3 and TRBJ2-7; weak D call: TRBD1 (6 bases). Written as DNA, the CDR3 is TGTGCCAGCAGTTTGGCCCAAGGGGGATCCTACGAGCAGTACTTC. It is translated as CASSLAQGGSYEQYF.